This T cell receptor beta chain was documented in a study of identical twins. Template switching added a universal primer binding site, and final cDNA carried unique molecular identifiers. Using its own MiXCR run on the 5' RACE reads, TCRdb lists one record per CDR3 protein. The profile covers about 390,000 distinct CDR3 sequences, with about 10% appearing a single time and roughly 8.7% taken by the ten largest. Study results and caveats: Sequences that were beta out-of-frame showed weaker excess twin sharing.

Many counts were recorded for this clonotype. Antigen: not known. CDR3 length equals 14 residues. V lost 7 bases and J lost 0, with 10 bases in between. CDR1 and CDR2 (germline): MGHDK, SYGVNS. The chain employs TRBV25-1 and TRBJ1-3; D unclear. The material sequenced was naive T cells sorted from blood. This receptor was taken from a woman aged 45-60 years in good health. The CDR3 loop is CASNSALSGNTIYF. The CDR3, as DNA: TGTGCCAGCAATTCGGCTCTCTCTGGAAACACCATATATTTT. The entire variable domain, with the rest obtained from reference TRBV25-1 and TRBJ1-3, is as follows: EADIYQTPRYLVIGTGKKITLECSQTMGHDKMYWYQQDPGMELHLIHYSYGVNSTEKGDLSSESTVSRIRTEHFPLTLESARPSHTSQYLCASNSALSGNTIYFGEGSWLTVV.